This entry is about one T cell receptor (beta chain). The data were obtained in a study of technical replicates of blood from a handful of donors. This CDR3 spans 15 amino acids. Germline CDR1 and CDR2: MNHEY and SVGAGI. V lost 0 bases to trimming and J lost 8 bases, with 16 bases between them. Produced via immunoSEQ multiplex PCR; TCRdb's table is partial and in-frame only. The sample has some 80,000 clones, approximately 96% seen once. The chain links TRBV6-5 to TRBJ1-1; TRBD1 might be the D (5 bases). The receptor's source is a human donor in good health. Sample: T cells isolated from PBMCs. CDR3 residues: CASSYSIARVGEAFF. DNA of the CDR3: TGTGCCAGCAGTTACTCGATAGCCAGGGTAGGGGAAGCTTTCTTT.